This record concerns one T cell receptor (beta chain) sequence. The target antigen is unknown. TCRdb reprocessed the 5' RACE reads via MiXCR and lists one record per CDR3 protein. The sample shows roughly 1.6 million distinct CDR3 sequences, around 33% of them seen only once. The sample originates from a study of identical twins. Study outcomes and limitations: Twins showed weaker excess sharing in their beta out-of-frame sequences.

The CDR3 loop spans 16 amino acids. Source material: cord blood. This clonotype was obtained from a newborn girl in good health. The V call is TRBV21-1, the J call TRBJ2-4; TRBD1, the table's D call, was not compared with the DNA. TRBV21-1 is listed as a pseudogene. CDR3 region: CASSKGQGAAKNIQYF. The DNA for the CDR3 is TGTGCCAGCAGCAAAGGACAGGGGGCTGCCAAAAACATTCAGTACTTC.